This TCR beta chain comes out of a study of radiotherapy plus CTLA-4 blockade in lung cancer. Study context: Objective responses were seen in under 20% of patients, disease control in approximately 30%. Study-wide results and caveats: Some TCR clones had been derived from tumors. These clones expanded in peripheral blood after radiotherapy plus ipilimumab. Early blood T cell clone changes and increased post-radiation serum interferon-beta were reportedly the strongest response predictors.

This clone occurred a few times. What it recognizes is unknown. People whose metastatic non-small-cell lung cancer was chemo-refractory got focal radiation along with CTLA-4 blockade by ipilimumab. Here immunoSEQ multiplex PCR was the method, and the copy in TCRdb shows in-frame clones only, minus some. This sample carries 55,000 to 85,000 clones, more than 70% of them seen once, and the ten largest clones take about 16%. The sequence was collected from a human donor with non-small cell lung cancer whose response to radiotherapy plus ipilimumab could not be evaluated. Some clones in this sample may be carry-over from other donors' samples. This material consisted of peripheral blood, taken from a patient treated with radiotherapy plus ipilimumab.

DNA for the CDR3: TGTGCCAGCAGTACCATTACAGGGAACTATGGCTACACCTTC. Its translation: CASSTITGNYGYTF. V gene TRBV27 combines with J gene TRBJ1-2; maybe TRBD1 (6 bases). Trimming shortened V by 5 bases and J by 2 bases, and 12 bases separated the two germline ends. Germline V gives CDR1 MNHEY, CDR2 SMNVEV (reference sequence). The CDR3 has 14 residues.